These 30 T cell receptor beta chains originate from one sample sequenced in a study of blood T cell repertoires in COVID-19. Clones were read by immunoSEQ multiplex PCR, and TCRdb kept only the in-frame ones, dropping some. The table lists about 250,000 clones, about nine tenths of them singletons, with approximately 1.7% in the top ten. Material: PBMCs or T cells enriched from blood (not recorded which). Source of these receptors: a man aged 40-49 years who had recovered from COVID-19.

This chain joins TRBV29-1 and TRBJ1-1, with TRBD1 matching over 8 bases. The germline gives CDR1 SQVTM, CDR2 ANQGSEA. Trimming at V came to 3 bases and at J to 4 bases, leaving 7 bases not matched to a gene. This CDR3 comprises 14 residues. The CDR3 region has the DNA TGCAGCGTTGACTTCGGACAGGGCGGCACTGAAGCTTTCTTT. Encoded protein: CSVDFGQGGTEAFF.

The chain carries TRBV7-9 and TRBJ2-1, with 10 nucleotides matching TRBD2. The CDR3 is 13 amino acids. The ends lost 5 bases at V and 15 bases at J; junction bases unmatched: 10. Germline CDR1 SEHNR, CDR2 FQNEAQ (reference sequence). CDR3 in DNA: TGTGCCAGCAGCGCCCTGCTAGCGGGAGAACGGTTCTTC. Translated: CASSALLAGERFF.

The V gene is TRBV6-5, the J gene TRBJ1-1, with 7 bases that match TRBD1. V shed 6 bases, J shed 3 bases, and the junction held 7 bases outside the gene matches. This CDR3 has 14 amino acids. Germline lookup yields CDR1 MNHEY and CDR2 SVGAGI. The chain's CDR3 is CASSFSQGYTEAFF. CDR3 sequence (DNA): TGTGCCAGCAGCTTCTCACAGGGGTACACTGAAGCTTTCTTT.

The genes are TRBV19 and TRBJ1-4; perhaps TRBD1 as D (6 bases). V was clipped by 4 bases and J by 0 bases, with 9 bases between them. Germline V lookup: CDR1 LNHDA, CDR2 SQIVND (reference sequence). The CDR3 runs 15 residues. DNA for the CDR3: TGTGCCAGTAGTAGTTGGACAGCAACTAATGAAAAACTGTTTTTT. Its protein is CASSSWTATNEKLFF.

The gene calls are TRBV6-5 and TRBJ2-2; 7 nucleotides match TRBD1. Germline assignment: CDR1 MNHEY and CDR2 SVGAGI. J gave up 6 bases and V 4 bases, and 8 bases lay outside the gene matches. This CDR3 comprises 15 residues. This CDR3 reads CASSSLTGYAGELFF. The CDR3 nucleotides are TGTGCCAGCAGTTCCTTGACAGGGTATGCCGGGGAGCTGTTTTTT.

This clone was counted once. This sequence joins TRBV2 and TRBJ1-5; D is undetermined. The ends were cut back, 0 bases at V and 5 bases at J, with 14 bases in the middle. The CDR3 runs to 16 residues. Germline CDR1 and CDR2: SNHLY and FYNNEI. The CDR3: CASSEALSASYQPQHF. DNA for the CDR3: TGTGCCAGCAGTGAAGCGCTTTCTGCCAGTTATCAGCCCCAGCATTTT.

This chain joins TRBV30 and TRBJ1-1; 11 bases line up with TRBD1. V trimming: 1 base; J trimming: 3 bases; junction bases outside the gene matches: 4. CDR1 GTSNPN and CDR2 SVGIG come from the germline V gene (reference sequence). The length of the CDR3 is 15 residues. This CDR3 reads CAWSAGTGGHTEAFF. The CDR3 nucleotides are TGTGCCTGGAGTGCCGGGACAGGGGGACACACTGAAGCTTTCTTT. Together with reference TRBV30 and TRBJ1-1, the CDR3 gives the full variable domain: SQTIHQWPATLVQPVGSPLSLECTVEGTSNPNLYWYRQAAGRGLQLLFYSVGIGQISSEVPQNLSASRPQDRQFILSSKKLLLSDSGFYLCAWSAGTGGHTEAFFGQGTRLTVV.

The chain links TRBV19 to TRBJ2-5; 9 bases align to TRBD2. The CDR3 extends over 15 amino acids. Unmatched junction bases numbered 5, after V lost 1 base and J lost 5 bases. The germline V gene has CDR1 LNHDA and CDR2 SQIVND (reference sequence). CDR3 nucleotide sequence: TGTGCCAGTAGTATAGGTATAGCGGGAGAGGAGACCCAGTACTTC. Translating it yields CASSIGIAGEETQYF.

The chain recombines TRBV7-2 with TRBJ2-5; 13 bases are shared with TRBD2. The CDR3 is 15 residues long. V shed 5 bases and J 1 base; nucleotides not matched to a gene: 1. Germline assignment: CDR1 SGHTA and CDR2 FQGNSA. The CDR3 reads CASSRTSGGQETQYF. CDR3 in DNA: TGTGCCAGCAGCAGGACTAGCGGGGGCCAAGAGACCCAGTACTTC.

The chain combines TRBV30 with TRBJ1-2; no firm D call. The CDR3 length is 15 residues. V shed 0 bases and J shed 0 bases, with 11 bases lying between them. Germline CDR1 is GTSNPN and CDR2 is SVGIG (reference sequence). CDR3 region: CAWSVPEDSNYGYTF. CDR3 sequence (DNA): TGTGCCTGGAGTGTACCGGAGGATTCTAACTATGGCTACACCTTC.

The chain employs TRBV2 and TRBJ2-2; 7 bases are a match to TRBD1. The CDR3 runs to 16 residues. CDR1 is SNHLY, CDR2 FYNNEI, per germline. The V gene end was trimmed by 6 bases and the J gene end by 3 bases; junction bases not matched to a gene: 10. CDR3 DNA: TGTGCCAGCAGCCTGGGGACAGCCTTCTACACCGGGGAGCTGTTTTTT. It specifies CASSLGTAFYTGELFF.

This clone appeared a few times. The genes are TRBV10-3 and TRBJ2-5; weak D call: TRBD1 (6 bases). Germline V gives CDR1 ENHRY, CDR2 SYGVKD. V dropped 8 bases and J dropped 7 bases, with 20 bases sitting between them. The CDR3 spans 14 residues. DNA of the CDR3: TGTGCCATCTCCGAGAGGGACAACGGTGGGACCCAGTACTTC. This sequence encodes CAISERDNGGTQYF.

This clone has a handful of counts. The chain recombines TRBV9 with TRBJ1-1; D unclear. The CDR3 sequence is 15 residues long. The V end was cut by 0 bases, the J end by 3 bases, with 12 bases between. Germline CDR1 is SGDLS and CDR2 is YYNGEE. In DNA form, the CDR3 reads TGTGCCAGCAGCGTAGGCGGGAAGTGGGACACTGAAGCTTTCTTT. Protein product: CASSVGGKWDTEAFF.

V is TRBV4-2 and J is TRBJ2-3; a weak D match, TRBD2 (6 bases). Between the trimmed V and J ends, which lost 4 bases and 2 bases, there was a span of 19 bases. The germline V gene encodes CDR1 LGHNA and CDR2 YNFKEQ. CDR3 length equals 17 residues. The CDR3 bases are TGTGCCAGCAGCCCCTATCCCCACGGGGGAAACACAGATACGCAGTATTTT. Its translation is CASSPYPHGGNTDTQYF.

The CDR3 loop reads CASSRRPNEKLFF. The CDR3 DNA reads as TGTGCCAGCAGCCGGAGGCCTAATGAAAAACTGTTTTTT. This chain uses TRBV3-1 (or the pseudogene TRBV3-2) with TRBJ1-4; no clear D. CDR3 length equals 13 residues. V was clipped by 4 bases and J by 3 bases, with 6 bases between them. Germline values: CDR1 LGHDT, CDR2 YNNKEL (reference sequence).

This chain links TRBV2 with TRBJ1-5; 12 bases are shared with TRBD1. Looked up from germline, CDR1 is SNHLY and CDR2 is FYNNEI. The CDR3 totals 15 residues. The ends lost 3 bases at V and 7 bases at J; junction bases unmatched: 4. The DNA for the CDR3 is TGTGCCAGCAGTGATGGGACAGGGGGCGCGCAGCCCCAGCATTTT. Protein sequence: CASSDGTGGAQPQHF.

The chain is built from TRBV20-1 and TRBJ1-2, with TRBD1 matching over 7 bases. CDR1 DFQATT and CDR2 SNEGSKA come from the germline V gene (reference sequence). The CDR3 covers 15 residues. V gave up 3 bases and J gave up 4 bases; unmatched junction bases: 11. The CDR3 protein is CSASGSEGAVYGYTF. Written as DNA, the CDR3 is TGCAGTGCTAGTGGTTCGGAGGGGGCGGTCTATGGCTACACCTTC.

The chain is built from TRBV7-2 and TRBJ1-4, with 8 bases that match TRBD1. V was clipped by 5 bases and J by 3 bases; unmatched bases: 2. This CDR3 has 14 amino acids. The germline V gene encodes CDR1 SGHTA and CDR2 FQGNSA. As DNA, the CDR3 is TGTGCCAGCAGCCGGACAGGGCCTAATGAAAAACTGTTTTTT. Amino acid sequence: CASSRTGPNEKLFF.

CDR3 loop: CASSLETGNTEAFF. The DNA of the CDR3 is TGTGCCAGCAGCCTAGAGACAGGGAACACTGAAGCTTTCTTT. The gene calls are TRBV4-2 and TRBJ1-1, with D possibly being TRBD1 (6 bases). The germline V and J ends were trimmed by 4 bases and 1 base, with 10 bases remaining between them. CDR1 and CDR2 from the germline V gene are LGHNA and YNFKEQ. The CDR3 contains 14 residues.

This chain links TRBV4-2 with TRBJ2-7, with TRBD2 matching over 8 bases. The trim removed 0 bases at V and 3 bases at J, leaving 7 bases unmatched. Germline V lookup: CDR1 LGHNA, CDR2 YNFKEQ. CDR3 length equals 16 residues. CDR3 sequence reads: CASSQDYSGGFYEQYF. Written as DNA, the CDR3 is TGTGCCAGCAGCCAAGATTATTCGGGGGGGTTCTACGAGCAGTACTTC.

The V call is TRBV6-5, the J call TRBJ2-1; 13 nucleotides agree with TRBD2. CDR1 is MNHEY and CDR2 is SVGAGI in the germline V gene. J lost 1 base, V lost 7 bases, and 1 base had no gene match. CDR3 length equals 15 residues. For the CDR3, the DNA is TGTGCCAGCATGGGACTAGCGGGGTCCTACAATGAGCAGTTCTTC. Encoded protein: CASMGLAGSYNEQFF.

This rearrangement joins TRBV9 to TRBJ2-2; D possibly corresponds to TRBD2 (7 bases). CDR3 length: 17 amino acids. V was trimmed by 0 bases and J by 7 bases, leaving 19 bases between them. Per germline, CDR1 SGDLS and CDR2 YYNGEE. In nucleotides, the CDR3 is TGTGCCAGCAGCGTAGACCCCGGAACAGGGAGGGACGGGGAGCTGTTTTTT. Protein sequence: CASSVDPGTGRDGELFF.

The chain couples TRBV20-1 to TRBJ1-4; D is ambiguous. CDR1 is DFQATT and CDR2 is SNEGSKA in the germline V gene (reference sequence). V was cut by 8 bases and J by 5 bases, with 9 bases left in between. The CDR3 has 11 amino acids. CDR3 in DNA: TGCAGTTTCCCCCTCAATGAAAAACTGTTTTTT. Translated: CSFPLNEKLFF.

This chain joins TRBV30 and TRBJ1-3; D unclear. The CDR3 extends over 14 amino acids. Germline V gene sequence: CDR1 GTSNPN, CDR2 SVGIG (reference sequence). The V end was cut by 0 bases, the J end by 4 bases, with 10 bases between. DNA for the CDR3: TGTGCCTGGAGTGTAGGAGTCTCCGGAAACACCATATATTTT. This codes for CAWSVGVSGNTIYF.

The chain uses TRBV10-2 and TRBJ1-1; TRBD1 aligns across 7 bases. The CDR3 has 14 residues. Germline CDR1 is WSHSY and CDR2 is SAAADI. After removal of 3 bases from V and 5 bases from J, the junction contained 6 bases not matched to a gene. The chain's CDR3 is CASSEWTGGTEAFF. The CDR3 bases are TGCGCCAGCAGTGAATGGACAGGTGGAACTGAAGCTTTCTTT.

CDR3 protein: CANPTDRPICSYEQYF. The DNA of the CDR3 is TGCGCCAACCCTACGGACAGGCCGATTTGCTCCTACGAGCAGTACTTC. This chain connects TRBV10-1 to TRBJ2-7; 7 bases match TRBD1. Germline loops: CDR1 WNHNN, CDR2 SYGVQD (reference sequence). CDR3 length: 16 amino acids. The trim removed 10 bases at V and 0 bases at J, leaving 15 bases unmatched.

V is TRBV7-6 and J is TRBJ2-5; D perhaps matches TRBD1 (5 bases). V was shortened by 7 bases and J by 2 bases, with 17 bases between the two germline ends. The CDR3 covers 15 residues. Germline lookup yields CDR1 SGHVS and CDR2 FNYEAQ. The CDR3 spells CASTLLDRKQETQYF. CDR3 nucleotides: TGTGCCAGCACCCTACTCGACAGAAAACAAGAGACCCAGTACTTC.

This chain connects TRBV5-1 to TRBJ1-1; 7 bases map to TRBD1. This CDR3 region has 15 residues. The V and J ends lost 4 bases and 0 bases, in that order; junction bases with no gene match: 6. From germline, CDR1 is SGHRS and CDR2 YFSETQ. The CDR3 DNA is TGCGCCAGCAGCAGTTACAGGGGCATGAACACTGAAGCTTTCTTT. It is translated as CASSSYRGMNTEAFF.

J is TRBJ2-1 and V is TRBV28, with TRBD2 identical over 7 bases. V dropped 3 bases and J dropped 5; count of bases not matched to a gene: 16. Germline CDR1 MDHEN, CDR2 SYDVKM. The CDR3 length is 18 residues. The CDR3 DNA follows: TGTGCCAGCAGTTTGGCTAGCGGACAAAACCCGCAAAACAATGAGCAGTTCTTC. Translating gives CASSLASGQNPQNNEQFF.

The CDR3 DNA follows: TGTGCCAGCAGTTCCTGGGACAGGGGGGAAGAGACCCAGTACTTC. Protein product: CASSSWDRGEETQYF. This chain connects TRBV6-9 to TRBJ2-5; TRBD1 matches at 11 bases. Looked up from germline, CDR1 is MNHGY and CDR2 is SVAAGI. This CDR3 has 15 residues. J was trimmed by 3 bases and V by 4 bases; bases with no gene match: 4.